This TCR beta chain was identified during a study of Ad26.COV2.S vaccination and SARS-CoV-2 variants. Looking at the study overall: This donor came from the COV1001 trial of Ad26.COV2.S. Once, or twice with 56 days between doses, Ad26.COV2.S was given intramuscularly.

TCRdb's copy holds only in-frame clones and misses some; the assay was immunoSEQ multiplex PCR. The table includes under 600,000 clones, about 88% detected once. This CDR3 has 12 amino acids. V lost 3 bases and J lost 5, with 7 bases in between. Looked up from germline, CDR1 is MDHEN and CDR2 is SYDVKM. Treatment here: some 20 received Ad26.COV2.S at low or high dose, single or two shots; 5 received placebo; per-sample allocation not given. Day 63 following the first vaccine or placebo injection was when the samples were taken. Donation came from an adult in Boston who was aged 18-55 years. Sequenced material: peripheral blood, taken in a trial of Ad26.COV2.S vaccine versus placebo. This clonotype was sampled from a person between 18 and 60 years old who received the Ad26.COV2.S COVID-19 vaccine or a placebo. The chain links TRBV28 to TRBJ1-2, with D maybe TRBD1 (6 bases). CDR3 region: CASSFRGYGYTF. As DNA, the CDR3 is TGTGCCAGCAGTTTCAGGGGTTATGGCTACACCTTC.